The 21 T cell receptor beta chains below were found in one sample sequenced in a study of blood T cells in healthy people across ages. With a J-beta primer mix and a sample-barcoded 5' primer, a second PCR ran about 7 to 12 cycles. TCRdb recomputed calls from the 5' RACE reads with MiXCR, one row per CDR3 protein. The table lists approximately 790,000 distinct CDR3 sequences, 55% to 65% of them singletons. Sequenced input: blood. The receptors were gathered from a man younger than 40 in good health.

This clonotype was seen repeatedly, ten times or more. V is TRBV15 and J is TRBJ2-4; D remains unclear. The V gene lost 1 base and the J gene lost 5 bases, with 6 bases spanning the gap. The germline V gene encodes CDR1 LNHNV and CDR2 YYDKDF (reference sequence). The CDR3 length is 13 residues. CDR3 loop: CATSRGFQNIQYF. CDR3 bases: TGTGCCACCAGCAGAGGTTTTCAAAACATTCAGTACTTC.

This rearrangement joins TRBV5-6 to TRBJ2-1; the D is unclear. The germline gives CDR1 SGHDT, CDR2 YYEEEE. This CDR3 region has 13 residues. Trimming shortened V by 5 bases and J by 3 bases, and 9 bases separated the two germline ends. CDR3 in amino acids: CASREANYNEQFF. The DNA for the CDR3 is TGTGCCAGCAGAGAGGCCAACTACAATGAGCAGTTCTTC.

The chain combines TRBV12-3 or TRBV12-4 with TRBJ2-3; 12 bases are shared with TRBD1. V was pared by 7 bases and J by 1 base, with 6 bases of the junction left unmatched. The CDR3 has 16 residues. The CDR3 is CASTAGQGAGTDTQYF. CDR3 coding DNA: TGTGCCAGCACCGCGGGACAGGGGGCCGGCACAGATACGCAGTATTTT.

This clonotype was recorded only once. The genes are TRBV7-8 and TRBJ1-2; possibly TRBD1 for D (5 bases). Per germline, CDR1 SGHVS and CDR2 FQNEAQ. The CDR3 sequence is 14 residues long. The V end was cut by 1 base, the J end by 8 bases, with 14 bases between. The CDR3 sequence is CASSLGREVEGYTF. The CDR3 region has the DNA TGTGCCAGCAGCTTAGGCAGGGAAGTCGAAGGCTACACCTTC.

Turning to this clonotype: A clone one base away is much larger, so this may be a read error. V gene TRBV10-3 combines with J gene TRBJ2-5; D not resolved. This CDR3 region has 13 residues. The germline V gene has CDR1 ENHRY and CDR2 SYGVKD. As DNA, the CDR3 is TGTGCCATCAGTGAGTCCAGAGGAGAGACCCGGTACTTC. Translating it yields CAISESRGETRYF.

This chain connects TRBV12-3 or TRBV12-4 to TRBJ2-5; tentative D call: TRBD1 (6 bases). V was clipped by 6 bases and J by 0 bases, with 14 bases between them. The CDR3 runs 15 residues. This CDR3 reads CASRDRDTYQETQYF. In nucleotides, the CDR3 is TGTGCCAGCAGGGACCGGGACACTTACCAAGAGACCCAGTACTTC.

This clonotype has only one observation. Written as DNA, the CDR3 is TGTGCCAGCAGCTTACAGGCTGGCTACACCTTC. It specifies CASSLQAGYTF. The rearrangement links TRBV7-9 to TRBJ1-2; D gene ambiguous. CDR1 is SEHNR, CDR2 FQNEAQ, per germline (reference sequence). Deletions cut 2 bases from V and 7 bases from J, with 5 bases between. The CDR3 is made up of 11 amino acids.

The rearrangement joins TRBV6-2 or TRBV6-3 to TRBJ2-1; 7 bases are a match to TRBD2. This CDR3 has 16 residues. Germline V lookup: CDR1 MNHEY, CDR2 SVGEGT. The V gene end was trimmed by 6 bases and the J gene end by 7 bases; junction bases not matched to a gene: 15. In DNA form, the CDR3 reads TGTGCCAGCAGCTCGGGTCAAAGTTGGGAGGGGAATGAGCAGTTCTTC. It is translated as CASSSGQSWEGNEQFF.

This clonotype was found a few times. This chain joins TRBV4-3 and TRBJ1-4, with D perhaps TRBD1 (5 bases). V lost 1 base and J 5 bases, leaving 14 bases between the germline ends. Germline V gene sequence: CDR1 LGHNA, CDR2 YSLEER. This CDR3 has 16 residues. The CDR3 loop reads CASSQVRGSRNEKLFF. The CDR3 DNA reads TGCGCCAGCAGCCAAGTCCGGGGCAGCCGAAATGAAAAACTGTTTTTT.

The chain uses TRBV27 and TRBJ1-6; tentatively, D is TRBD1 (6 bases). The CDR3 contains 18 residues. Germline CDR1 is MNHEY and CDR2 is SMNVEV (reference sequence). The V end was cut by 6 bases, the J end by 6 bases, with 24 bases between. CDR3 residues: CASRPRGGRDGFNSPLHF. The CDR3 DNA reads as TGTGCCAGCAGGCCAAGGGGGGGACGCGACGGTTTTAATTCACCCCTCCACTTT.

The gene calls are TRBV4-2 and TRBJ2-1; 8 positions agree with TRBD2. Germline trimming cut 5 bases from V and 2 bases from J; bases unmatched to any gene: 2. This CDR3 spans 14 amino acids. The germline CDR1 and CDR2 sequences are LGHNA and YNFKEQ. The CDR3 sequence is CASSKGLAYNEQFF. CDR3 nucleotides: TGTGCCAGCAGCAAGGGACTAGCCTACAATGAGCAGTTCTTC.

The chain recombines TRBV20-1 with TRBJ2-3; unclear D gene. This CDR3 has 11 amino acids. Germline values: CDR1 DFQATT, CDR2 SNEGSKA (reference sequence). With 3 bases removed from V and 3 bases from J, the gap between germline ends came to 4 bases. For the CDR3, the DNA is TGCAGTGCTAGGACAACAGATACGCAGTATTTT. Translated, it gives CSARTTDTQYF.

About this clonotype: Germline and junction disagree at one end, which may indicate a read error. The chain recombines TRBV6-5 with TRBJ2-6; D possibly uses TRBD1 or TRBD2 (5 bases each). CDR1 MNHEY and CDR2 SVGAGI come from the germline V gene. This CDR3 is built from 16 residues. DNA for the CDR3: TGTGCCAGCAGTTACGCCGGGGAGCCCGGGGCCAACGTCATGACTTTC. Protein: CASSYAGEPGANVMTF.

The chain joins TRBV24-1 to TRBJ2-4; D is ambiguous. The J call may be incorrect, as the DNA end agrees better with TRBJ2-5. The CDR3 sequence is 13 residues long. The germline gives CDR1 KGHDR, CDR2 SFDVKD. The CDR3 DNA is TGTGCCACCAGTGAACCGTACCTAGAGACCCAGTACTTC. It translates to CATSEPYLETQYF.

The chain couples TRBV9 to TRBJ2-7; D call uncertain. The V and J ends lost 0 bases and 0 bases respectively, with 10 bases between them. Germline V gene lookup returns CDR1 SGDLS and CDR2 YYNGEE. The CDR3 is 15 amino acids. DNA of the CDR3: TGTGCCAGCAGCGTAGGGGGAATCGGCTCCTACGAGCAGTACTTC. The encoded protein is CASSVGGIGSYEQYF.

The chain carries TRBV29-1 and TRBJ2-5, with 11 positions matching TRBD1. CDR1 is SQVTM and CDR2 is ANQGSEA in the germline V gene. This CDR3 spans 12 amino acids. The CDR3 DNA reads as TGCAGGGTGGGGACAGGGGGTGAGACCCAGTACTTC. Its translation is CRVGTGGETQYF.

Only one count was recorded for this clonotype. The chain couples TRBV20-1 to TRBJ2-4; the D call may be TRBD1 or TRBD2 (5 bases each). In germline, CDR1 is DFQATT, CDR2 SNEGSKA (reference sequence). The V gene lost 5 bases and the J gene lost 14 bases, with 16 bases spanning the gap. This CDR3 has 11 amino acids. CDR3 sequence (DNA): TGCAGTGCTTCCTCGGGGCTGGGGGAGTACTTC. Translating gives CSASSGLGEYF.

V gene TRBV6-6 combines with J gene TRBJ1-5, with D hard to call. CDR1 and CDR2 (germline): MNHNY, SVGAGI (reference sequence). Trimming left V 6 bases short and J 4 bases short, with 13 bases between. The CDR3 covers 14 residues. As DNA, the CDR3 is TGTGCCAGCAGCGTAGACAATCTGAATCAGCCCCAGCATTTT. It yields the protein CASSVDNLNQPQHF.

The rearrangement uses TRBV20-1 and TRBJ1-5, with D possibly TRBD1 on 5 matching bases. This CDR3 has 15 amino acids. V was trimmed by 1 base and J by 6 bases, leaving 16 bases between them. Per the germline V gene, CDR1 is DFQATT and CDR2 is SNEGSKA (reference sequence). This chain's CDR3 is CSARGGLEAGQPQHF. The CDR3 DNA follows: TGCAGTGCTAGAGGGGGACTCGAGGCGGGTCAGCCCCAGCATTTT.

This rearrangement joins TRBV20-1 to TRBJ2-5; D uncertain. V was pared by 8 bases and J by 5 bases, with 12 bases between. CDR3 size: 11 residues. Looked up from germline, CDR1 is DFQATT and CDR2 is SNEGSKA (reference sequence). The CDR3: CSTNAPETQYF. Written as DNA, the CDR3 is TGCAGTACCAATGCCCCGGAGACCCAGTACTTC.

V gene TRBV27 combines with J gene TRBJ2-5, with a possible D match to TRBD1 (5 bases). The J call may be in error: the DNA end matches TRBJ2-7 better. CDR1 is MNHEY and CDR2 is SMNVEV in the germline V gene (reference sequence). This CDR3 comprises 14 residues. The CDR3 region is CASSKTDRPHEQYF. The CDR3 DNA reads as TGTGCCAGCAGTAAGACAGACCGTCCCCACGAGCAGTACTTC.